Listed below are T cell receptor beta chains from one sample, sequenced in a study of CD8+ T cells in alopecia areata. Sequencing was performed with immunoSEQ multiplex PCR; in TCRdb, only in-frame clones are kept and a portion is missing. The data show about 190,000 clones, 64% seen once. The sample in question was CD4+ T cells sorted from blood, obtained at week 4, from a patient treated with tofacitinib. These receptors originate from a human donor with alopecia areata. The CDR3 runs from the conserved cysteine through the conserved F or W. The D gene is left open where the match is weak. Size is omitted from some rows. Given values are once, few, many or a class for expanded clones.

clone_size	v_call	d_call	j_call	cdr3_aa	cdr3_nt
NA	TRBV27	NA	TRBJ1-6	CASSPPGGADSPSPLHF	TGTGCCAGCAGTCCGCCGGGGGGGGCGGATTCCCCTTCACCCCTCCACTTT
NA	TRBV7-6	TRBD1	TRBJ2-7	CASSRDRGNYEQYF	TGTGCCAGCAGCCGCGACAGGGGAAACTACGAGCAGTACTTC
NA	TRBV5-1	NA	TRBJ2-3	CASNLGGPSTDTQYF	TGCGCCAGCAACTTGGGGGGGCCTAGCACAGATACGCAGTATTTT
NA	TRBV11-3	TRBD1	TRBJ2-7	CASGNRGLYEQYF	TGTGCCAGCGGAAACAGGGGGCTGTACGAGCAGTACTTC
few	TRBV5-1	NA	TRBJ2-2	CASSLFGPRDTGELFF	TGCGCCAGCAGCTTGTTCGGCCCGAGAGACACCGGGGAGCTGTTTTTT
once	TRBV30	NA	TRBJ1-2	CACFAGGYTF	TGTGCCTGCTTTGCGGGTGGCTACACCTTC
NA	TRBV10-3	TRBD1	TRBJ2-6	CAISASTGGGSGANVLTF	TGTGCCATCAGTGCCTCGACAGGGGGCGGGTCTGGGGCCAACGTCCTGACTTTC
few	TRBV4-2	NA	TRBJ1-2	CASSQDVGERYGYTF	TGTGCCAGCAGCCAAGATGTGGGAGAGCGCTATGGCTACACCTTC
NA	TRBV30	NA	TRBJ1-2	CAWSSGESYGYTF	TGTGCCTGGAGTTCTGGGGAGAGCTATGGCTACACCTTC
NA	TRBV2	NA	TRBJ2-3	CASSGPRRTDTQYF	TGTGCCAGCAGTGGTCCCCGGAGGACAGATACGCAGTATTTT
NA	TRBV5-1	NA	TRBJ1-2	CASSLEGRPNGYTF	TGCGCCAGCAGCTTGGAGGGCAGACCAAATGGCTACACCTTC
NA	TRBV10-3	TRBD2	TRBJ2-5	CAISEGLGGRETQYF	TGTGCCATCAGTGAGGGACTAGGTGGTCGAGAGACCCAGTACTTC